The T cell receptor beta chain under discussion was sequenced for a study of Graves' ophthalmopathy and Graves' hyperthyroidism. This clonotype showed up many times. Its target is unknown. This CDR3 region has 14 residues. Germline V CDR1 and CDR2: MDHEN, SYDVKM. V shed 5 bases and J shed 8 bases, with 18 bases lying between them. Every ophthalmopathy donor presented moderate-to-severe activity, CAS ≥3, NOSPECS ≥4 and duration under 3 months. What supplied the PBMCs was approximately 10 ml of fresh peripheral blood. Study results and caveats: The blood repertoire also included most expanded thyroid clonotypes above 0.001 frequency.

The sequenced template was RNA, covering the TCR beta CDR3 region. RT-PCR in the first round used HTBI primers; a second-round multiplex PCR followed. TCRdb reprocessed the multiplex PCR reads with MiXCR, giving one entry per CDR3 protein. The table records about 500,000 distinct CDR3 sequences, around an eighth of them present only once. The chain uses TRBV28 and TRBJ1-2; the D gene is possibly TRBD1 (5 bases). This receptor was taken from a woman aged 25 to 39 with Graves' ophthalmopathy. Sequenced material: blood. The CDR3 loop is CASSPGDFGRGYTF. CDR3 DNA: TGTGCCAGCAGTCCCGGGGACTTCGGGCGCGGCTACACCTTC.